This T cell receptor beta chain is drawn from a study of OX40 agonist ivuxolimab in advanced cancers. Study information: Dose-escalation patients had hepatocellular carcinoma, melanoma, renal cell or head and neck cancer.

Sequencing used immunoSEQ multiplex PCR; TCRdb keeps in-frame clones, though not all of them. The sample contains some 130,000 clones, about 93% of which appear only once. From germline, CDR1 is MNHEY and CDR2 SVGAGI. The V end lost 2 bases, the J end lost 4 bases, and 11 bases lay between the germline ends. The CDR3 totals 14 residues. Sample: CD4+ or CD8+ T cells sorted from blood, taken in a trial of the OX40 agonist ivuxolimab. The chain has TRBV6-5 and TRBJ1-2; possibly TRBD1 for D (6 bases). The TCR comes from an adult with an advanced solid tumor such as melanoma, head and neck, liver or kidney cancer. The chain's CDR3 is CASSYRQGTYGYTF. In nucleotides, the CDR3 is TGTGCCAGCAGTTACAGGCAGGGGACCTATGGCTACACCTTC.